A selection of T cell receptor beta chains follows, all from one sample in a study of control samples from healthy donors and cancer patients. Clones were sequenced by immunoSEQ multiplex PCR, and TCRdb holds only the in-frame ones, with some missing. The sample carries approximately 160,000 clones, approximately 94% recorded once. Sequenced: blood. Receptors originate from a woman in her late teens or twenties in good health. Both conserved end residues are part of each CDR3. D genes are given only for firm matches. Where a row states a size, it is once, few, many or the class of an expanded clone; other rows omit it.

j_call clone_size d_call cdr3_length v_call cdr3_aa cdr3_nt
TRBJ1-2 . . 14 TRBV11-2 CASSRPGSYYGYTF TGTGCCAGCAGCAGGCCAGGATCCTACTATGGCTACACCTTC
TRBJ2-1 . . 17 TRBV5-4 CASSSGRRRGSYNEQFF TGTGCCAGCAGTTCAGGGAGGCGGAGGGGCTCCTACAATGAGCAGTTCTTC
TRBJ1-1 . . 12 TRBV7-8 CASSHIGGDAFF TGTGCCAGCAGCCACATTGGAGGTGATGCTTTCTTT
TRBJ2-7 . . 12 TRBV6-5 CASSRDGYEQYF TGTGCCAGCAGTAGGGACGGGTACGAGCAGTACTTC
TRBJ1-5 . . 15 TRBV7-2 CASSLATGFNQPQHF TGTGCCAGCAGCTTAGCAACAGGTTTCAATCAGCCCCAGCATTTT
TRBJ1-2 . TRBD1 14 TRBV19 CASSMARGGYGYTF TGTGCCAGTAGTATGGCCAGGGGGGGCTATGGCTACACCTTC
TRBJ2-7 . . 13 TRBV7-2 CASSSDKGYEQYF TGTGCCAGCAGCTCGGACAAGGGCTACGAGCAGTACTTC
TRBJ2-3 . . 15 TRBV5-6 CASSSGLANIDTQYF TGTGCCAGCAGCTCAGGACTCGCTAACATAGATACGCAGTATTTT
TRBJ1-2 . . 14 TRBV5-6 CASSEGNRGYGYTF TGTGCCAGCAGCGAAGGGAACCGGGGCTATGGCTACACCTTC
TRBJ1-5 . . 15 TRBV28 CASTNGGRVSQPQHF TGTGCCAGCACCAATGGGGGTAGGGTTAGTCAGCCCCAGCATTTT
TRBJ1-6 . . 13 TRBV4-1 CASSQVLDSPLHF TGCGCCAGCAGCCAAGTGTTGGATTCACCCCTCCACTTT
TRBJ1-5 . TRBD1 15 TRBV10-3 CAISDGRGGNQPQHF TGTGCCATCAGTGACGGCAGGGGGGGCAATCAGCCCCAGCATTTT
TRBJ2-2 . . 13 TRBV7-7 CASRDTHTGELFF TGTGCTAGCAGAGACACTCACACCGGGGAGCTGTTTTTT
TRBJ1-1 . . 16 TRBV7-3 CASSLRNTGLNTEAFF TGTGCCAGCAGCTTAAGAAATACGGGACTGAACACTGAAGCTTTCTTT
TRBJ2-5 . TRBD2 15 TRBV7-9 CASSSGPGRAETQYF TGTGCCAGCAGCTCGGGGCCAGGGAGGGCAGAGACCCAGTACTTC
TRBJ1-5 . . 13 TRBV19 CATSRLNNQPQHF TGTGCCACCTCACGGTTAAACAATCAGCCCCAGCATTTT
TRBJ1-5 once . 15 TRBV28 CASSPRQRTNQPQHF TGTGCCAGCAGTCCGCGACAAAGAACCAATCAGCCCCAGCATTTT
TRBJ2-3 . . 15 TRBV6-2/TRBV6-3 CASSYWLSNTDTQYF TGTGCCAGCAGTTACTGGCTTTCGAACACAGATACGCAGTATTTT
TRBJ1-6 . TRBD1 14 TRBV11-2 CASSWDRANSPLHF TGTGCCAGCAGCTGGGACAGGGCGAATTCACCCCTCCACTTT
TRBJ2-7 . . 13 TRBV29-1 CSVASVQGNEQYF TGCAGCGTTGCTTCTGTACAGGGAAACGAGCAGTACTTC
TRBJ1-1 . . 12 TRBV2 CASTLLDTEAFF TGTGCCAGCACTCTCCTGGACACTGAAGCTTTCTTT
TRBJ1-3 once TRBD1 16 TRBV9 CASSSRQGAAGNTIYF TGTGCCAGCAGCAGCAGACAGGGGGCTGCTGGAAACACCATATATTTT
TRBJ2-3 . . 14 TRBV9 CASSPDMAPDTQYF TGTGCCAGCAGCCCCGACATGGCCCCAGATACGCAGTATTTT
TRBJ2-1 . TRBD2 15 TRBV11-3 CASNRTSGQYNEQFF TGTGCCAGCAACAGGACTAGCGGTCAATACAATGAGCAGTTCTTC
TRBJ2-5 . TRBD1 17 TRBV25-1 CASSAIRGQGHPETQYF TGTGCCAGCAGTGCCATTCGGGGACAGGGACACCCGGAGACCCAGTACTTC
TRBJ1-2 . . 15 TRBV3-1/TRBV3-2 CASSPSPDSPYGYTF TGTGCCAGCAGCCCGAGCCCAGACAGCCCCTATGGCTACACCTTC
TRBJ2-6 . . 16 TRBV23-1 CASSRVQGPGANVLTF TGCGCCAGCAGTCGCGTTCAGGGACCCGGGGCCAACGTCCTGACTTTC
TRBJ1-5 . . 15 TRBV6-2/TRBV6-3 CASSYRSQSNQPQHF TGTGCCAGCAGTTACCGTAGTCAGAGCAATCAGCCCCAGCATTTT
TRBJ1-5 . TRBD1 16 TRBV7-9 CASSLGGQGPYQPQHF TGTGCCAGCAGCTTAGGTGGACAGGGACCCTATCAGCCCCAGCATTTT
TRBJ2-7 . . 16 TRBV13 CASSLGPQGRAYEQYF TGTGCCAGCAGCTTAGGCCCGCAGGGAAGGGCCTACGAGCAGTACTTC
TRBJ1-6 . TRBD1 15 TRBV19 CASSRTGTGDSPLHF TGTGCCAGTAGTAGGACCGGGACAGGGGATTCACCCCTCCACTTT
TRBJ2-7 . . 12 TRBV29-1 CSVVPGHDEQYF TGCAGCGTTGTCCCGGGACATGACGAGCAGTACTTC
TRBJ1-5 . . 14 TRBV6-5 CASSKGGGNQPQHF TGTGCCAGTTCCAAGGGGGGAGGCAATCAGCCCCAGCATTTT
TRBJ2-1 . TRBD2 16 TRBV5-6 CASSLDRTSGNNEQFF TGTGCCAGCAGCTTGGATCGGACTAGCGGGAACAATGAGCAGTTCTTC
TRBJ2-5 . . 12 TRBV2 CANSRGQETQYF TGTGCCAACTCCAGGGGCCAAGAGACCCAGTACTTC
TRBJ2-7 . . 15 TRBV19 CASSHQRTFSYEQYF TGTGCCAGTAGTCACCAAAGGACGTTCTCCTACGAGCAGTACTTC
TRBJ1-6 few . 15 TRBV5-4 CASSLGPFWGSPLHF TGTGCCAGCAGCTTGGGACCTTTCTGGGGGTCACCCCTCCACTTT
TRBJ2-2 . . 14 TRBV6-2/TRBV6-3 CASSQTRNTGELFF TGTGCCAGCAGCCAGACTCGGAACACCGGGGAGCTGTTTTTT
TRBJ1-2 . . 14 TRBV18 CASSPVGQLYGYTF TGTGCCAGCTCACCCGTTGGACAGCTATATGGCTACACCTTC